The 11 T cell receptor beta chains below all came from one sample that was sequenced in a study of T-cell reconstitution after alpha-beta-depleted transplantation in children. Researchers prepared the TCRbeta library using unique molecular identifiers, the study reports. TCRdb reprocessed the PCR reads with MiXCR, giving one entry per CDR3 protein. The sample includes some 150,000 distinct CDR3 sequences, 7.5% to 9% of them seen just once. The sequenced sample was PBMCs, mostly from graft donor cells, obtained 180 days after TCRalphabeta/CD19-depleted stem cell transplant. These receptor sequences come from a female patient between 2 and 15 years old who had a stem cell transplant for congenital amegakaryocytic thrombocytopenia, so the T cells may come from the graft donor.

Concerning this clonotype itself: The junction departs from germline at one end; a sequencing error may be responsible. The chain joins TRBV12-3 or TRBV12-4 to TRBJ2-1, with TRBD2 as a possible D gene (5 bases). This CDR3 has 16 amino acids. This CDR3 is CASSFYRGSSYNEHFF. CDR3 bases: TGTGCCAGCAGTTTTTATCGGGGAAGCTCCTACAATGAGCATTTCTTC.

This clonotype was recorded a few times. DNA of the CDR3: TGTGCCAGCACCCCTCGGGGGAATGAGCAGTTCTTC. This codes for CASTPRGNEQFF. The genes are TRBV7-2 and TRBJ2-1; weak D call: TRBD2 (6 bases). This CDR3 is built from 12 residues. Germline values: CDR1 SGHTA, CDR2 FQGNSA. V shed 7 bases and J shed 7 bases, with 11 bases lying between them.

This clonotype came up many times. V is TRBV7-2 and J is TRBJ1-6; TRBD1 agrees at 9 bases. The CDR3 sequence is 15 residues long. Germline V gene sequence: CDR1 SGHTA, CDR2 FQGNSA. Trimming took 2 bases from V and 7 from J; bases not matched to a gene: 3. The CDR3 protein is CASSLRTGANSPLHF. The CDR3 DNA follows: TGTGCCAGCAGCTTACGGACAGGGGCCAATTCACCCCTCCACTTT. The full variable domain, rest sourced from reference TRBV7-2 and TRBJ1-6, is GAGVSQSPSNKVTEKGKDVELRCDPISGHTALYWYRQSLGQGLEFLIYFQGNSAPDKSGLPSDRFSAERTGGSVSTLTIQRTQQEDSAVYLCASSLRTGANSPLHFGNGTRLTVT.

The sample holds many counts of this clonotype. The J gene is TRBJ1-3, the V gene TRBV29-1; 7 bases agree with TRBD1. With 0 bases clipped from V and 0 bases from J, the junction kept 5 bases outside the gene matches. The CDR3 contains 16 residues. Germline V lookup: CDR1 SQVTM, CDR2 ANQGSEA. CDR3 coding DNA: TGCAGCGTTGAAGATCATCGGGACAGCTCTGGAAACACCATATATTTT. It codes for CSVEDHRDSSGNTIYF. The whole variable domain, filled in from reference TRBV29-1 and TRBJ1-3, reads SAVISQKPSRDICQRGTSLTIQCQVDSQVTMMFWYRQQPGQSLTLIATANQGSEATYESGFVIDKFPISRPNLTFSTLTVSNMSPEDSSIYLCSVEDHRDSSGNTIYFGEGSWLTVV.

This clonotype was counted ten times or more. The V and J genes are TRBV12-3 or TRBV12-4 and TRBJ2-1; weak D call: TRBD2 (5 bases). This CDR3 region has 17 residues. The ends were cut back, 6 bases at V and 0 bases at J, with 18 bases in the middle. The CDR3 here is CASSFVRRALSYNEQFF. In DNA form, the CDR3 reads TGTGCCAGCAGCTTCGTCCGGCGGGCCCTCTCCTACAATGAGCAGTTCTTC.

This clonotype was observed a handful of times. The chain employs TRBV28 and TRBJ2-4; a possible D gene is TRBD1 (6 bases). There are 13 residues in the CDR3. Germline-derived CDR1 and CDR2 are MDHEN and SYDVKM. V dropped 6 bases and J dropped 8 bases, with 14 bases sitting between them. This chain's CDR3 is CASSFYEGDIQYF. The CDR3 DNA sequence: TGTGCCAGCAGCTTTTACGAGGGGGACATTCAGTACTTC.

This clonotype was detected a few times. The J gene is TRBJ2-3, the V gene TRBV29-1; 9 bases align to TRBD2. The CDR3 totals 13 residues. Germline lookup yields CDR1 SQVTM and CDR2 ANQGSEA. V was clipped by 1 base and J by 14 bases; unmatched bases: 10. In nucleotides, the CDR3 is TGCAGCGTTGAAGGGTCGGCGGCGGGAGGGAGGTATTTT. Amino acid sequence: CSVEGSAAGGRYF.

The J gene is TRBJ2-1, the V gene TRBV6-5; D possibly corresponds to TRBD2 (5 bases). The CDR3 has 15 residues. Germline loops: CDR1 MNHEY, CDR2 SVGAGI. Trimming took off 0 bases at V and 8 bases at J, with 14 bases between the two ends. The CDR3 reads CASSYSASRYDEQFF. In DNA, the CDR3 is TGTGCCAGCAGTTACTCGGCTAGCAGGTACGATGAGCAGTTCTTC.

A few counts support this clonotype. This CDR3 is CASSQTGLTYEQYF. The DNA of the CDR3 is TGTGCCAGCAGCCAAACGGGACTAACCTACGAGCAGTACTTC. J is TRBJ2-7 and V is TRBV14; 7 nucleotides match TRBD2. J gave up 2 bases and V 2 bases, and 3 bases lay outside the gene matches. The CDR3 length is 14 residues. Per the germline V gene, CDR1 is SGHDN and CDR2 is FVKESK.

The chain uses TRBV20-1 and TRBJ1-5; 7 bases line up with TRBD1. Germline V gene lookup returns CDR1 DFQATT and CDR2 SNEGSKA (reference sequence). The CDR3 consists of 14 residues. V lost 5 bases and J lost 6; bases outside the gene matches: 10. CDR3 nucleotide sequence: TGCAGTGCTCGTGACAGGGTACGATCTCAGCCCCAGCATTTT. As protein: CSARDRVRSQPQHF.

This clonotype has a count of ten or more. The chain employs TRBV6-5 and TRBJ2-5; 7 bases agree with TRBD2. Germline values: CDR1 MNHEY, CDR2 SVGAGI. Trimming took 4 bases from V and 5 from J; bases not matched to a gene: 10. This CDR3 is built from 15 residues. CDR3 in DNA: TGTGCCAGCAGTTCTCCGACTAGCTATTCGGAGACCCAGTACTTC. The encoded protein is CASSSPTSYSETQYF.